This TCR beta chain came from a study of OX40 agonist ivuxolimab in advanced cancers. Turning to the overall study: Ivuxolimab, which targeted the costimulatory receptor OX40 (CD134), was an agonistic, fully human IgG2 monoclonal antibody. Intravenous ivuxolimab was administered to patients every 2 weeks at six dose levels: 0.01, 0.1, 0.3, 1.5, 3 and 10 mg/kg. Among the 52 dose-escalation patients, some 20 had hepatocellular carcinoma, around 15 melanoma, 9 renal cell carcinoma and 9 head and neck cancer. In the dose-escalation cohort, 82.7% of patients were male, and the mean age was around 60 years, with a range of 23 to 79. Prior anti-PD-1, anti-PD-L1 or anti-CTLA-4 therapy was permitted, and checkpoint inhibitors had been received by roughly 42% of dose-escalation patients. Three dose-escalation patients achieved partial responses, one with hepatocellular carcinoma and two with cutaneous melanoma. The purpose of peripheral TCRbeta sequencing was to test whether ivuxolimab changed TCR sequence diversity and led to clonal T-cell expansion. The monotherapy dose-escalation portion (N of about 57 patients) of the phase I ivuxolimab trial is reported in the paper. Beyond this particular receptor, the publication reports: Low levels of normalized T-cell clonal expansion were also seen in some patients who did not respond. On average, CD8+ T cells showed more expanded clones than CD4+ T cells after ivuxolimab. Which antigens the clonally expanded peripheral T cells were specific for was not determined. In partial responders in the 0.1-3.0 mg/kg groups, normalized peripheral clonal expansion was found to be among the lowest, especially among CD8+ T cells. At doses of 0.1 to 3.0 mg/kg, clonal expansion of both CD4+ and CD8+ blood T cells was observed from baseline to week 6.

To sequence the TCRbeta CDR3 region, genomic DNA was isolated from the sorted cells. The immunoSEQ Assay was used to sequence the TCRbeta CDR3 regions. TCRdb stores this immuneACCESS table with in-frame sequences only. Part of the clones is absent; in the studies checked, under half of the shortfall reflects unresolved V genes, and no reason is known for the rest. This sample has about 35,000 clones in its table, and around four fifths of those were observed once. The top ten constitute about 25% of the sample. Patients with a history of autoimmune disease or receiving systemic immunosuppression were excluded from the trial. In every dose cohort, peripheral blood was drawn for TCR sequencing at baseline, cycle 4 day 1, and cycle 7 day 1. Samples came from an open-label, multicenter, first-in-human phase I dose-escalation trial of ivuxolimab. Adults with locally advanced or metastatic melanoma, renal cell carcinoma, hepatocellular carcinoma or head and neck squamous cell carcinoma were enrolled in the trial. Before TCR sequencing, CD4+ T cells and CD8+ T cells were sorted from peripheral blood as separate populations.

A note on this clone: Its cognate antigen has yet to be identified. The record has no base qualities; no much larger clone is one base away.

The input for sequencing was CD4+ or CD8+ T cells sorted from blood, taken in a trial of the OX40 agonist ivuxolimab. The receptor's source is an adult with an advanced solid tumor such as melanoma, head and neck, liver or kidney cancer.

In nucleotide form, the sequence is TGTGCCAGCAGTGAAGAGACAGCCTCTGGAAACACCATATATTTT. The encoded protein is CASSEETASGNTIYF. The chain joins TRBV6-1 to TRBJ1-3; TRBD1 is possibly the D segment (5 matching bases). CDR3 length: 15 amino acids, cysteine to phenylalanine. Just CDR3 DNA is preserved here, 45 bases in frame from base 1. CDR1 and CDR2 are drawn from the germline V gene: MNHNS, SASEGT. Trimming removed 1 base from V and 0 bases from J, leaving 7 bases between the germline ends.